These 12 T cell receptor beta chains were sequenced from one sample in a study of T cells in Graves' hyperthyroidism and ophthalmopathy. TCR beta CDR3 regions were amplified from RNA. TCR CDR3 regions were first amplified by RT-PCR with HTBI primers. TCRdb fed the multiplex PCR reads into MiXCR, producing one record per CDR3 protein. The repertoire includes more than 500,000 distinct CDR3 sequences, more than 15% of them detected once, and 25% to 30% sits in the top ten. The sequenced sample consisted of blood. These receptors originate from a woman under 40 with Graves' ophthalmopathy.

This clonotype was seen at least ten times. The rearrangement joins TRBV11-2 to TRBJ2-2; TRBD1 might be the D (6 bases). The length of the CDR3 is 18 residues. Trimming pared 0 bases from V and 0 bases from J, leaving 14 bases between. Germline V lookup: CDR1 SGHAT, CDR2 FQNNGV. CDR3 sequence reads: CASSLDEIGGPNTGELFF. The CDR3 bases are TGTGCCAGCAGCTTAGATGAGATTGGGGGCCCGAACACCGGGGAGCTGTTTTTT. Complete variable domain (other parts from reference TRBV11-2 and TRBJ2-2): EAGVAQSPRYKIIEKRQSVAFWCNPISGHATLYWYQQILGQGPKLLIQFQNNGVVDDSQLPKDRFSAERLKGVDSTLKIQPAKLEDSAVYLCASSLDEIGGPNTGELFFGEGSRLTVL.

J is TRBJ2-7 and V is TRBV27; 9 bases line up with TRBD1. V shed 2 bases, J shed 1 base, and the junction held 3 bases outside the gene matches. CDR1 and CDR2 (germline): MNHEY, SMNVEV (reference sequence). This CDR3 has 15 amino acids. The CDR3 spells CASSLKGQGSYEQYF. The DNA of the CDR3 is TGTGCCAGCAGTTTAAAGGGACAGGGTTCCTACGAGCAGTACTTC.

This clonotype occurred many times. This sequence joins TRBV5-1 and TRBJ2-1; weak D call: TRBD1 (5 bases). V lost 1 base and J 3 bases, leaving 11 bases between the germline ends. CDR1 and CDR2 (germline): SGHRS, YFSETQ. CDR3 length: 15 amino acids. CDR3 coding DNA: TGCGCCAGCAGCTTGACGCAGGGCAGCTACAATGAGCAGTTCTTC. Translated, it gives CASSLTQGSYNEQFF.

Only a few counts were recorded for this clonotype. The chain employs TRBV28 and TRBJ1-2; no definite D call. The CDR3 consists of 11 residues. Deletions cut 2 bases from V and 10 bases from J, with 8 bases between. Germline V gene lookup returns CDR1 MDHEN and CDR2 SYDVKM. The CDR3 DNA reads TGTGCCAGCAGTTTACGACTATACTACACCTTC. This codes for CASSLRLYYTF.

This clonotype was counted a few times. The gene calls are TRBV20-1 and TRBJ2-7, with D possibly being TRBD1 (5 bases). Trimming removed 0 bases from V and 3 bases from J, with 18 bases in between. CDR3 length: 16 residues. Looked up from germline, CDR1 is DFQATT and CDR2 is SNEGSKA (reference sequence). The CDR3 DNA follows: TGCAGTGCTAGAGACGCCCGCAGGACATCCGGCTACGAGCAGTACTTC. Amino acid sequence: CSARDARRTSGYEQYF.

The V call is TRBV5-1, the J call TRBJ1-2; possible D gene TRBD1, 6 bases. Germline CDR1 SGHRS, CDR2 YFSETQ. The CDR3 spans 13 residues. The V end lost 4 bases, the J end lost 3 bases, and 10 bases lay between the germline ends. The CDR3 protein is CASSPEGDYGYTF. The CDR3 DNA sequence: TGCGCCAGCAGCCCGGAGGGGGACTATGGCTACACCTTC.

The table lists this clonotype with many counts. The CDR3 protein is CATSTGMNTEAFF. The CDR3 DNA reads as TGTGCCACCTCGACAGGGATGAACACTGAAGCTTTCTTT. The chain employs TRBV2 and TRBJ1-1, with TRBD1 matching 7 bases. The ends lost 10 bases at V and 0 bases at J; junction bases unmatched: 5. CDR1 SNHLY and CDR2 FYNNEI come from the germline V gene. This CDR3 is 13 amino acids long.

The chain joins TRBV5-5 to TRBJ2-5; D remains ambiguous. Germline assignment: CDR1 SGHKS and CDR2 YYEKEE (reference sequence). This CDR3 is built from 15 residues. The V gene lost 1 base and the J gene lost 2 bases, with 12 bases spanning the gap. CDR3 in DNA: TGTGCCAGCAGCTTGCCCCGGACGGAACAAGAGACCCAGTACTTC. Residues: CASSLPRTEQETQYF.

This clonotype was seen ten or more times. The J gene is TRBJ2-7, the V gene TRBV12-3 or TRBV12-4, with D unclear. This CDR3 has 14 amino acids. Trimming stripped 4 bases from V and 0 bases from J, with 10 bases between. For the CDR3, the DNA is TGTGCCAGCAGTTCGTCTAGAGTCTCCTACGAGCAGTACTTC. This encodes CASSSSRVSYEQYF.

In its sample, this clonotype was seen a few times. The J gene is TRBJ2-2, the V gene TRBV10-3; D might be TRBD1 (5 bases). The V end was cut by 8 bases, the J end by 5 bases, with 9 bases between. The germline V gene has CDR1 ENHRY and CDR2 SYGVKD. CDR3 size: 12 residues. The CDR3 DNA follows: TGTGCCATCGGGGCCAGGACCGGGGAGCTGTTTTTT. Protein product: CAIGARTGELFF.

This clonotype was observed a few times. This chain uses TRBV20-1 with TRBJ1-2; no definite D call. In germline, CDR1 is DFQATT, CDR2 SNEGSKA (reference sequence). V was pared by 4 bases and J by 6 bases, with 9 bases between. The CDR3 is made up of 11 amino acids. The CDR3 region is CSATRVDGYTF. CDR3 bases: TGCAGTGCTACTCGGGTGGATGGCTACACCTTC.

This clonotype was seen at least ten times. This chain links TRBV6-6 with TRBJ2-2; the D gene could be TRBD1 or TRBD2 (6 bases each). V gave up 0 bases and J gave up 2 bases, with 13 bases separating them. Per germline, CDR1 MNHNY and CDR2 SVGAGI (reference sequence). The CDR3 contains 17 residues. CDR3 sequence (DNA): TGTGCCAGCAGTTACTCGAGGGGGGCGGTTAACACCGGGGAGCTGTTTTTT. Amino acids: CASSYSRGAVNTGELFF.